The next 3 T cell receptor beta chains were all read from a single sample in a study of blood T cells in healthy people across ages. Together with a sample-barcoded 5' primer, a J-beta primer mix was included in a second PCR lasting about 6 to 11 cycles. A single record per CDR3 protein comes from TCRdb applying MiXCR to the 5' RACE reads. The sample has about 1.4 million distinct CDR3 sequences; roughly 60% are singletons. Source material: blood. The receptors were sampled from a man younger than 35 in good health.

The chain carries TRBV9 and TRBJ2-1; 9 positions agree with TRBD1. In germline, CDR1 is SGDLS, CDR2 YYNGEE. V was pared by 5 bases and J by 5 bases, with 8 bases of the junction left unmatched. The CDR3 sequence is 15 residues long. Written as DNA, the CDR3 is TGTGCCAGCAGTGACCGGGACAGGGTCAACAATGAGCAGTTCTTC. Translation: CASSDRDRVNNEQFF.

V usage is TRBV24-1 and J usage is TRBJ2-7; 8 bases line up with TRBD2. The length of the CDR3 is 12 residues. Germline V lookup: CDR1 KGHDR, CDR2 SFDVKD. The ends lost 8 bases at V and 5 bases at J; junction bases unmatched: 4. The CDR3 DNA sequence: TGTGCCACCATAGCGGGACTCGACGAGCAGTACTTC. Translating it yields CATIAGLDEQYF.

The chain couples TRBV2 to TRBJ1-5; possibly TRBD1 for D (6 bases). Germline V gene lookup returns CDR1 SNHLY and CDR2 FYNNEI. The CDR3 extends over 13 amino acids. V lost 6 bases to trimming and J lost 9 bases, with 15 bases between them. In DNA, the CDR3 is TGTGCCAGCAGGTGGACAGTGCTCACGCCCCAGCATTTT. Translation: CASRWTVLTPQHF. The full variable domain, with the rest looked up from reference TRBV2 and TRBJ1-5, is EPEVTQTPSHQVTQMGQEVILRCVPISNHLYFYWYRQILGQKVEFLVSFYNNEISEKSEIFDDQFSVERPDGSNFTLKIRSTKLEDSAMYFCASRWTVLTPQHFGDGTRLSIL.